This record covers a single TCR beta chain. The antigen is unknown. These data are taken from a study of T cell responses to AZD1222 COVID-19 vaccine. Whole-study findings and limits: Dominant at 160-218 and 743-854, vaccine-associated CD4 TCRs also spanned spike. Repertoire collection took place solely once the T cell response had peaked. Donor demographics were predominantly white British with a female majority; clonal diversity may be underestimated. The study reported that nearly half of spike-specific TCRs target unmutated variant regions.

Only in-frame clones appear in the TCRdb table, and some are missing; sequencing was by immunoSEQ multiplex PCR. Of roughly 180,000 clones listed, about nine tenths are singletons. The CDR3 loop spans 18 amino acids. The V gene's germline CDR1 is MDHEN and CDR2 SYDVKM. V shed 6 bases, J shed 2 bases, and the junction held 13 bases outside the gene matches. This receptor was identified in an adult in good health. The sequencing here drew on peripheral blood, taken on day 0 of MenACWY control vaccination. The chain carries TRBV28 and TRBJ1-3, with 10 bases lining up with TRBD1. CDR3 sequence (DNA): TGTGCCAGCAGCCCCCGAGGGGCCGGGACAGGGGCTGGAAACACCATATATTTT. Protein: CASSPRGAGTGAGNTIYF.